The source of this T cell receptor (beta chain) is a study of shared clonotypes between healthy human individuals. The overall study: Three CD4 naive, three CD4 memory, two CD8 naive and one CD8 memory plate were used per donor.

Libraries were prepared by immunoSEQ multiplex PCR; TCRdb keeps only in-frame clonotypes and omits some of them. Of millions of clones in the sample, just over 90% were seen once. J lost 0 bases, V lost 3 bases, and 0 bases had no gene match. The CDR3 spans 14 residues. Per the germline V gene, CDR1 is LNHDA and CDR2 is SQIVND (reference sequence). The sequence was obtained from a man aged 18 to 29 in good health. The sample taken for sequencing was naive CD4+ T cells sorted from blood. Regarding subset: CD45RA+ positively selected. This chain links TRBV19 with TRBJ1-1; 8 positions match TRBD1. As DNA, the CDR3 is TGTGCCAGTAGTATGGACAGGGTGAACACTGAAGCTTTCTTT. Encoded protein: CASSMDRVNTEAFF.